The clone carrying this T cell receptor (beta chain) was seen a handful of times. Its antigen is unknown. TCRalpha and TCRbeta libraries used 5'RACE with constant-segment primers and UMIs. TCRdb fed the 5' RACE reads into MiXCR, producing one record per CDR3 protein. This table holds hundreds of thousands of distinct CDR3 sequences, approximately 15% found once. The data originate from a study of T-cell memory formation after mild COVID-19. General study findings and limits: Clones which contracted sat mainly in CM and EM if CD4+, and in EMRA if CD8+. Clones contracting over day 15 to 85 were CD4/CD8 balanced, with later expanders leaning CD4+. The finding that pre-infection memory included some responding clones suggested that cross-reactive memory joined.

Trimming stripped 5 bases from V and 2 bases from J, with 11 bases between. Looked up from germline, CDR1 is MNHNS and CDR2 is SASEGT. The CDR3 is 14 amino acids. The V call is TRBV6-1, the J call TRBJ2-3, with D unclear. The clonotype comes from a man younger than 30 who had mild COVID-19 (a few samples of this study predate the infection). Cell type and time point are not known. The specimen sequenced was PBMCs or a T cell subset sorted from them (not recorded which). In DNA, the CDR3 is TGTGCCAGCAGTCCAGGCCACGACACAGATACGCAGTATTTT. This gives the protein CASSPGHDTDTQYF.